Listed here are 3 T cell receptor beta chains from one sample, sequenced in a study of human CD8 memory T cell subsets. Libraries of TCR beta chains were produced by 5' RACE (UMI-labeled). TCRdb derives one entry per CDR3 protein from the 5' RACE reads, leaving out DNA. Reported are 9,900 or so distinct CDR3 sequences; the ten largest clones contain 15%. Sequenced material: CD8+ stem-like memory T cells (TSCM and TCM) sorted from PBMCs. Subset defined: stem-like memory CD8 T cells (TSTEM), CCR7+ PD-1- TIGIT-. The receptors were sampled from a human donor in good health.

This chain links TRBV19 with TRBJ2-1. This CDR3 spans 15 amino acids. Germline assignment: CDR1 LNHDA and CDR2 SQIVND (reference sequence). CDR3 sequence reads: CASRIGVLSYNEQFF.

By frequency, this clonotype is medium-sized. The chain joins TRBV7-8 to TRBJ1-4; TCRdb calls TRBD1, which cannot be checked without DNA. The CDR3 length is 16 residues. Germline lookup yields CDR1 SGHVS and CDR2 FQNEAQ. The CDR3 loop is CASRPDRDGDDEKLFF.

In terms of frequency, this clonotype is medium-sized (0.01 to 0.1%). The V and J genes are TRBV7-9 and TRBJ2-3; TCRdb outputs TRBD1, but without DNA this stays unchecked. CDR1 SEHNR and CDR2 FQNEAQ come from the germline V gene (reference sequence). The CDR3 runs to 17 residues. The CDR3 protein is CASSPLVGSGLTDTQYF.